These 11 T cell receptor beta chains were sequenced from one sample in a study of blood T cells in healthy people across ages. The authors ran a second PCR of 7 to 11 cycles using a sample-barcoded 5' primer and a J-beta primer mix. Each CDR3 protein is one row after TCRdb ran MiXCR on the 5' RACE reads. The repertoire holds about 1 million distinct CDR3 sequences, with 45% as singletons. Input material: blood. These receptors all come from a woman aged 60-75 years in good health.

This chain uses TRBV27 with TRBJ2-7, with TRBD1 matching 11 bases. The end of the DNA fits TRBJ2-5 better, so the J call may be wrong. Per the germline V gene, CDR1 is MNHEY and CDR2 is SMNVEV (reference sequence). The CDR3 totals 15 residues. The CDR3 reads CASSPVGQGDGTQYF. The CDR3 DNA is TGTGCCAGCAGTCCCGTGGGACAGGGGGACGGGACCCAGTACTTC.

This chain connects TRBV19 to TRBJ2-1, with unresolved D. The assigned J gene may be wrong: the sequence end matches TRBJ2-7 better. Germline values: CDR1 LNHDA, CDR2 SQIVND (reference sequence). The CDR3 spans 11 residues. The CDR3, as DNA: TGTGCCAGTAACCTAGACAATGAGCAGTACTTC. This encodes CASNLDNEQYF.

On this clonotype itself: A junction boundary mismatches the germline segment, possibly from a read error. The chain links TRBV11-2 to TRBJ2-5, with a weak D call TRBD2 (5 bases). Per the germline V gene, CDR1 is SGHAT and CDR2 is FQNNGV. The CDR3 runs to 14 residues. In DNA form, the CDR3 reads TGTGCCAGCAGCGTAGAGGTAACGGGGAATGAGCAGTACTTC. Residues: CASSVEVTGNEQYF.

There are a few counts of this clonotype. The rearrangement uses TRBV9 and TRBJ2-7; TRBD1 agrees at 8 bases. Trimming at V came to 0 bases and at J to 6 bases, leaving 5 bases not matched to a gene. CDR3 length: 14 residues. Germline V lookup: CDR1 SGDLS, CDR2 YYNGEE. The CDR3 sequence is CASSVAQGASEQYF. The CDR3 DNA is TGTGCCAGCAGCGTAGCCCAGGGGGCAAGCGAGCAGTACTTC.

The chain joins TRBV4-1 to TRBJ2-5; 7 bases match TRBD2. Germline lookup yields CDR1 MGHRA and CDR2 YSYEKL. Trimming at V came to 7 bases and at J to 5 bases, leaving 13 bases not matched to a gene. CDR3 size: 15 residues. DNA of the CDR3: TGCGCCAGCAAAAAAACGACTAGCCCTCGGGAGACCCAGTACTTC. Translating it yields CASKKTTSPRETQYF.

This clonotype was found a few times. The V gene is TRBV6-5, the J gene TRBJ2-1; 9 bases are shared with TRBD2. V lost 7 bases, J lost 5 bases, and 12 bases stayed unmatched. Germline CDR1 MNHEY, CDR2 SVGAGI. The CDR3 totals 16 residues. The CDR3 region has the DNA TGTGCCAGCAAAGAAAAGCGGGAGGATCCCAACAATGAGCAGTTCTTC. Amino acids: CASKEKREDPNNEQFF.

A few counts support this clonotype. This chain connects TRBV27 to TRBJ2-4, with D perhaps being TRBD1 or TRBD2 (5 bases each). Germline V gene lookup returns CDR1 MNHEY and CDR2 SMNVEV (reference sequence). The germline V and J ends were trimmed by 8 bases and 13 bases, with 18 bases remaining between them. The CDR3 has 12 amino acids. CDR3 in amino acids: CASSYPNRRQYF. The CDR3 region has the DNA TGTGCCAGCTCCTACCCCAACAGGAGGCAGTACTTC.

This rearrangement joins TRBV20-1 to TRBJ1-1, with a possible D match to TRBD1 (6 bases). The CDR3 consists of 15 residues. The V and J ends lost 5 bases and 7 bases respectively, with 23 bases between them. Germline V gene lookup returns CDR1 DFQATT and CDR2 SNEGSKA (reference sequence). CDR3: CSAPIRGGMGGEAFF. CDR3 nucleotide sequence: TGCAGTGCTCCTATCAGGGGTGGGATGGGTGGTGAAGCTTTCTTT.

V usage is TRBV18 and J usage is TRBJ1-1; D gene ambiguous. Per the germline V gene, CDR1 is KGHSH and CDR2 is LQKENI. This CDR3 region has 14 residues. The ends were cut back, 3 bases at V and 3 bases at J, with 11 bases in the middle. The CDR3 spells CASSPRRTDTEAFF. CDR3 DNA sequence: TGTGCCAGCTCACCGCGAAGGACGGACACTGAAGCTTTCTTT.

This chain joins TRBV24-1 and TRBJ2-7; D possibly corresponds to TRBD1 (5 bases). Trimming took off 4 bases at V and 7 bases at J, with 25 bases between the two ends. The CDR3 is made up of 17 amino acids. Looked up from germline, CDR1 is KGHDR and CDR2 is SFDVKD. The DNA of the CDR3 is TGTGCCACCAGTGAACTTAACAGGAGAAACTCCTACAATGAGCAGTACTTC. This encodes CATSELNRRNSYNEQYF.

The V and J genes are TRBV27 and TRBJ1-2, with D maybe TRBD1 (5 bases). The germline V gene has CDR1 MNHEY and CDR2 SMNVEV (reference sequence). The CDR3 has 12 residues. Between the trimmed V and J ends, which lost 11 bases and 8 bases, there was a span of 18 bases. CDR3 DNA: TGTGCCTCTCGACGGGACGGAATCGGCTACACCTTC. Amino acid sequence: CASRRDGIGYTF.